Listed here are 18 T cell receptor beta chains from one sample, sequenced in a study of T cell clonality in common variable immunodeficiency. Their specific antigens are unknown. Findings and caveats of the study: In common variable immunodeficiency, TCR beta chains reportedly carried fewer deletions and N-nucleotide insertions.

Sequencing used immunoSEQ multiplex PCR; TCRdb keeps in-frame clones, though not all of them. The sample shows approximately 30,000 clones, no singletons; the ten largest hold 29%. Sequenced material: peripheral blood mononuclear cells. These receptors were collected from a human donor with common variable immunodeficiency.

This clone was detected ten times or more. The CDR3 end lies 3 residues beyond the end of the read and is filled in from the germline J gene. The rearrangement uses TRBV29-1 and TRBJ2-4; the D gene is possibly TRBD2 (5 bases). Germline lookup yields CDR1 SQVTM and CDR2 ANQGSEA. Deletions cut 4 bases from V and 4 bases from J, with 11 bases between. This CDR3 region has 13 residues. Partial CDR3 DNA: TGCAGCGTTGTAGGTAGCGCTAAAAACATT. Its protein is CSVVGSAKNI. The CDR3, in full, reads CSVVGSAKNIQYF.

Comments on this clone: The read falls 3 residues short of the CDR3 end, and the missing part is taken from the germline J gene. This chain joins TRBV7-2 and TRBJ1-6; a weak D match, TRBD1 (6 bases). With 4 bases removed from V and 7 bases from J, the gap between germline ends came to 11 bases. This CDR3 is built from 14 residues. Germline V lookup: CDR1 SGHTA, CDR2 FQGNSA. The CDR3 spells CASSSGVANSPLHF. The sequenced part of the CDR3 DNA is TGTGCCAGCAGCTCAGGGGTGGCCAATTCACCC.

This clone has a handful of counts. The sequenced fragment ends 3 residues before the CDR3 boundary, so the rest is inferred from the germline J gene. The V and J genes are TRBV2 and TRBJ1-4; D might be TRBD1 (6 bases). Germline loops: CDR1 SNHLY, CDR2 FYNNEI. The CDR3 loop spans 15 amino acids. Trimming removed 4 bases from V and 4 bases from J, with 13 bases in between. The CDR3 sequence: CASSGMTGHNEKLFF. CDR3 bases read: TGTGCCAGCAGTGGAATGACAGGCCATAATGAAAAA.

Concerning this clone: The read comes to an end 3 residues before the CDR3 does, leaving the germline J gene to fill in the end. This chain uses TRBV6-2 or TRBV6-3 with TRBJ2-7; 9 nucleotides match TRBD1. Losses at the gene ends were 8 bases for V and 2 bases for J; bases not matched to a gene: 13. Germline V gene data show CDR1 as MNHEY and CDR2 as SVGEGT. This CDR3 is built from 16 residues. CDR3 protein: CASCSTSGTGTYEQYF. CDR3 DNA, as far as it was read: TGTGCCAGCTGCTCAACCTCCGGGACAGGGACCTACGAG.

This clone has only a few counts. The read finishes 3 residues shy of the CDR3 end, and the germline J gene is used to complete it. The chain uses TRBV18 and TRBJ1-5, with a tentative D call TRBD1 (6 bases). The ends were cut back, 4 bases at V and 1 base at J, with 11 bases in the middle. Germline V gene sequence: CDR1 KGHSH, CDR2 LQKENI. There are 15 residues in the CDR3. Partial CDR3 DNA: TGTGCCAGCTCACTCGCAGGGGAGAGCAATCAGCCC. Its translation: CASSLAGESNQP. The CDR3, in full, reads CASSLAGESNQPQHF.

This clone was counted at least ten times. The DNA ends 3 residues before the CDR3 does, and the rest of the CDR3 is filled in from the germline J gene. The V and J genes are TRBV2 and TRBJ2-3; 7 positions match TRBD1. Per germline, CDR1 SNHLY and CDR2 FYNNEI. V lost 7 bases to trimming and J lost 5 bases; unmatched junction nucleotides: 15. This CDR3 has 16 amino acids. The CDR3 protein is CASTSLGDRVRDTQYF. The covered CDR3 bases are TGTGCCAGCACTTCGCTGGGAGACAGGGTCAGAGATACG.

A word on this clone: With the read ending 3 residues before the CDR3 end, the germline J gene is used to fill in that end. The rearrangement joins TRBV5-1 to TRBJ2-5, with a possible D match to TRBD2 (6 bases). CDR3 length: 14 amino acids. V lost 4 bases to trimming and J lost 4 bases, with 14 bases between them. CDR1 and CDR2 (germline): SGHRS, YFSETQ. CDR3 amino acids: CASSVGLNGETQYF. The sequenced part of the CDR3 DNA is TGCGCCAGCAGCGTGGGACTTAACGGAGAGACC.

Comments on this clone: The read ends 3 residues early relative to the CDR3; the germline J gene fills the gap. The chain joins TRBV19 to TRBJ2-2; unclear D gene. CDR1 LNHDA and CDR2 SQIVND come from the germline V gene (reference sequence). CDR3 length: 15 residues. The V and J ends lost 5 bases and 7 bases respectively, with 17 bases between them. Partial CDR3 DNA: TGTGCCAGTAGTCCCGACCCCTTCAGGATCGGGGAG. Protein sequence: CASSPDPFRIGE. The full CDR3 protein reads CASSPDPFRIGELFF.

This clone was found a few times. With the read ending 3 residues before the CDR3 end, the germline J gene is used to fill in that end. V and J are TRBV19 and TRBJ1-3, with 8 bases lining up with TRBD1. The CDR3 length is 15 residues. Germline lookup yields CDR1 LNHDA and CDR2 SQIVND (reference sequence). Unmatched junction bases numbered 8, after V lost 5 bases and J lost 5 bases. CDR3 bases read: TGTGCCAGTAGTTTTGCAGGGGGCGTACGAAACACC. Translating it yields CASSFAGGVRNT. From start to end, the CDR3 is CASSFAGGVRNTIYF.

In its sample, this clone was seen a few times. The CDR3: CASSFGGARETQYF. The sequenced CDR3 bases are TGTGCCAGCAGCTTCGGGGGGGCAAGGGAGACC. This chain joins TRBV7-2 and TRBJ2-5; TRBD2 matches 8 bases. The CDR3 end is not reached by the read, which stops 3 residues before it; the germline J gene fills it in. Trimming removed 3 bases from V and 5 bases from J; junction bases left unmatched: 5. Germline V gene lookup returns CDR1 SGHTA and CDR2 FQGNSA. CDR3 size: 14 residues. The variable domain in full, completed from reference TRBV7-2 and TRBJ2-5, reads GAGVSQSPSNKVTEKGKDVELRCDPISGHTALYWYRQSLGQGLEFLIYFQGNSAPDKSGLPSDRFSAERTGGSVSTLTIQRTQQEDSAVYLCASSFGGARETQYFGPGTRLLVL.

This clone has more than one count but fewer than ten. The CDR3 extends 3 residues past the end of the read, so its final part is completed from the germline J gene. The chain has TRBV10-3 and TRBJ2-7; D may be TRBD2 (6 bases). With 0 bases removed from V and 3 bases from J, the gap between germline ends came to 9 bases. This CDR3 region has 14 residues. From germline, CDR1 is ENHRY and CDR2 SYGVKD. The CDR3 loop reads CAISESRTNYEQYF. The CDR3 bases that were read are TGTGCCATCAGTGAGTCGCGGACTAACTACGAG.

This clone came up a few times. The sequenced fragment ends 3 residues before the CDR3 boundary, so the rest is inferred from the germline J gene. This rearrangement joins TRBV19 to TRBJ2-1; 9 bases map to TRBD2. This CDR3 comprises 15 residues. Germline CDR1 LNHDA, CDR2 SQIVND (reference sequence). V lost 7 bases and J lost 4; bases outside the gene matches: 8. The part of the CDR3 DNA that was read is TGTGCCAGTATGATAGCTAGCGGGGAGTACAATGAG. Translated, it gives CASMIASGEYNE. The CDR3 as a whole reads CASMIASGEYNEQFF.

CDR3 sequence reads: CASSFTTSGTDTQYF. The CDR3 DNA, read in part, is TGTGCCAGCAGCTTTACGACTAGCGGCACAGATACG. The rearrangement joins TRBV7-2 to TRBJ2-3; 8 bases are shared with TRBD2. The read halts 3 residues ahead of the CDR3 end, with the missing end drawn from the germline J gene. V gave up 3 bases and J gave up 1 base; unmatched junction bases: 3. The germline CDR1 and CDR2 sequences are SGHTA and FQGNSA. The CDR3 is 15 amino acids.

There are many counts of this clone. The read terminates 3 residues before the CDR3 end, so the remaining end is supplied by the germline J gene. The rearrangement joins TRBV19 to TRBJ1-5, with a tentative D call TRBD1 (5 bases). Germline V CDR1 and CDR2: LNHDA, SQIVND (reference sequence). V gave up 5 bases and J gave up 2 bases, with 10 bases separating them. The length of the CDR3 is 14 residues. The CDR3 here is CASSLARGNQPQHF. CDR3 DNA (partial): TGTGCCAGTAGTCTCGCCAGGGGCAATCAGCCC. Complete variable domain (other parts from reference TRBV19 and TRBJ1-5): DGGITQSPKYLFRKEGQNVTLSCEQNLNHDAMYWYRQDPGQGLRLIYYSQIVNDFQKGDIAEGYSVSREKKESFPLTVTSAQKNPTAFYLCASSLARGNQPQHFGDGTRLSIL.

This clone showed up just a few times. Sequencing ends 3 residues short of the CDR3 end; the germline J gene provides the rest. V is TRBV7-7 and J is TRBJ2-5; 8 bases align to TRBD2. Germline values: CDR1 SSHAT, CDR2 FNYEAQ (reference sequence). V dropped 1 base and J dropped 0; count of bases not matched to a gene: 4. The length of the CDR3 is 16 residues. The CDR3 bases that were read are TGTGCCAGCAGCTTAGGAGCGGGGGCGTACCAAGAGACC. It translates to CASSLGAGAYQET. The complete CDR3 reads CASSLGAGAYQETQYF.

A remark on this clone: The DNA ends 3 residues before the CDR3 does, and the rest of the CDR3 is filled in from the germline J gene. The chain is built from TRBV7-2 and TRBJ2-1; 7 nucleotides match TRBD2. The germline V gene has CDR1 SGHTA and CDR2 FQGNSA. Unmatched junction bases numbered 6, after V lost 3 bases and J lost 4 bases. This CDR3 is built from 15 residues. The covered CDR3 bases are TGTGCCAGCAGCTTCGATGATAGCGGGTACAATGAG. As protein: CASSFDDSGYNE. The complete CDR3 reads CASSFDDSGYNEQFF.

This clone appeared a few times. The CDR3 end is not reached by the read, which stops 3 residues before it; the germline J gene fills it in. The chain joins TRBV7-2 to TRBJ2-3; a possible D gene is TRBD2 (6 bases). The CDR3 totals 14 residues. Germline V gene lookup returns CDR1 SGHTA and CDR2 FQGNSA. V lost 6 bases, J lost 2 bases, and 12 bases lay in between. Incomplete CDR3 DNA: TGTGCCAGCAGACGGGGGTCCCACACAGATACG. As protein: CASRRGSHTDT. The full CDR3 protein reads CASRRGSHTDTQYF.

The sample holds many counts of this clone. Sequencing ends 3 residues short of the CDR3 end; the germline J gene provides the rest. V usage is TRBV19 and J usage is TRBJ2-2; TRBD2 is a possible D gene (6 bases). Germline V gives CDR1 LNHDA, CDR2 SQIVND (reference sequence). Trimming shortened V by 3 bases and J by 4 bases, and 12 bases separated the two germline ends. The CDR3 is made up of 15 amino acids. Here the CDR3 reads CASSMEGLVTGELFF. The sequenced CDR3 bases are TGTGCCAGTAGTATGGAGGGGCTAGTCACCGGGGAG.